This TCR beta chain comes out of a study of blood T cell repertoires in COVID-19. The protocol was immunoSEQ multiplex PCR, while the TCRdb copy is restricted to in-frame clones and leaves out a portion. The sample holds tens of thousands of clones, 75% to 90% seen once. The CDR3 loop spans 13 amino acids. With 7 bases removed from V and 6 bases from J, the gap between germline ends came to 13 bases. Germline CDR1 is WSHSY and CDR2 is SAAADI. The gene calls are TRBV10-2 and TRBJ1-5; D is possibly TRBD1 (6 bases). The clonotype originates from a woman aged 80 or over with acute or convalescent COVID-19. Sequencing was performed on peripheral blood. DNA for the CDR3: TGCGCCAGCAATTTAAGGGGGTTTCAGCCCCAGCATTTT. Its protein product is CASNLRGFQPQHF.